One T cell receptor beta chain is described in this entry. The CDR3 runs to 13 residues. CDR1 SQVTM and CDR2 ANQGSEA come from the germline V gene. V gave up 4 bases and J gave up 2 bases, with 12 bases separating them. Authors' methods: Using reference gene primer amplification, nucleated cell counts were estimated. TCRdb's copy holds only in-frame clones and misses some; the assay was immunoSEQ multiplex PCR. Clone size and V and J calls were adopted from that table, with D and trimming inferred from the DNA. The data contain 200,000 to 300,000 clones, approximately 85% of them singletons. Residents of 24 US areas, aged roughly 18 to 90 years, made up the participants. This sample was taken from a study of blood T cell repertoires in COVID-19. In the study overall: From T cells, B-cell-depleted T cells, or PBMCs came the material, which was cDNA or gDNA.

The chain is built from TRBV29-1 and TRBJ2-7; the D gene is possibly TRBD2 (6 bases). The clonotype was recovered from a woman aged 45-60 years with acute COVID-19. The specimen was PBMCs or T cells enriched from blood (not recorded which). This CDR3 is CSVGLRLAYEQYF. Here the CDR3 DNA reads TGCAGCGTTGGGCTCAGACTAGCCTACGAGCAGTACTTC.